A selection of T cell receptor beta chains follows, all from one sample in a study of T cells in Graves' hyperthyroidism and ophthalmopathy. TCRdb called the multiplex PCR reads again in MiXCR, with one record for every CDR3 protein. Of tens of thousands of distinct CDR3 sequences listed, roughly 50% are singletons. Material: peripheral blood or thyroid tissue (not recorded which). These receptors all stem from a woman aged 45-60 years with Graves' hyperthyroidism. Both conserved end residues are part of each CDR3. D genes are given only for firm matches. Rows give clone size only sometimes, using once, few, many, or a class for an expanded clone.

v_call,d_call,clone_size,j_call,cdr3_nt,cdr3_aa
TRBV29-1,.,.,TRBJ1-1,TGCAGCGTCTCACGTGGGCCTAGCACTGAAGCTTTCTTT,CSVSRGPSTEAFF
TRBV2,.,many,TRBJ1-1,TGTGCCAGCAGTGGGAACAGGGCTGCCACTGAAGCTTTCTTT,CASSGNRAATEAFF
TRBV10-3,TRBD1,once,TRBJ2-7,TGTGCCATCATTGAAAGCCGGGACACGACAGGGCCCTACGAGCAGTACTTC,CAIIESRDTTGPYEQYF
TRBV2,TRBD1,.,TRBJ2-2,TGTGCCAGCAGTGAAGACGGGACAGGGACCACCGGGGAGCCGTTTTTT,CASSEDGTGTTGEPFF
TRBV15,.,.,TRBJ2-5,TGTGCCACCAGCAGCGAGGAGCTAACAGTCCAAGAGACCCAGTACTTC,CATSSEELTVQETQYF
TRBV11-2,.,.,TRBJ1-1,TGTGCCAGCAGCTTAGATACCGTCAGTCCGAACACTGAAGCTTTCTTT,CASSLDTVSPNTEAFF
TRBV29-1,.,many,TRBJ1-2,TGCAGCGCTCCCGACTCGTATGGCTACACCTTC,CSAPDSYGYTF
TRBV6-1,.,.,TRBJ2-2,TGTGCCAGCAGTGGGGGGGCCACCACCGGGGAGCTGTTTTTT,CASSGGATTGELFF
TRBV7-2,TRBD2,.,TRBJ2-7,TGTGCCAGCAGCAAGCGGGGGGGAGAGGGGCCCGAGCAGTACTTC,CASSKRGGEGPEQYF
TRBV12-3/TRBV12-4,.,.,TRBJ2-7,TGTGCCAGCAGTTTAATCCAGCGAATATCCTACGAGCAGTACTTC,CASSLIQRISYEQYF
TRBV9,.,.,TRBJ1-2,TGTGCCAGCAGCGAATCCTACTATGGCTACACCTTC,CASSESYYGYTF
TRBV6-5,TRBD2,many,TRBJ2-7,TGTGCCAGTTACAAAGGGACTAGCGGGATTCCCCCCTACGAGCAGTACTTC,CASYKGTSGIPPYEQYF
TRBV10-3,TRBD2,.,TRBJ2-7,TGTGCCATCAGTGAGTCGCGACTAGCGGGGACCTACGAGCAGTACTTC,CAISESRLAGTYEQYF
TRBV20-1,.,once,TRBJ1-5,TGCAGTGCTAGCGCGGGGAGCAATCAGCCCCAGCATTTT,CSASAGSNQPQHF
TRBV4-1,TRBD2,few,TRBJ2-3,TGCGCCAGCAGCCAAGGGGCGGGAGCCCCAGATACGCAGTATTTT,CASSQGAGAPDTQYF
TRBV29-1,.,.,TRBJ2-5,TGCAGCGCCGAATGGGTAGTCCAAGAGACCCAGTACTTC,CSAEWVVQETQYF
TRBV14,.,few,TRBJ2-3,TGTGCCAGCAGCCAAGAACACTCTAGCACAGATACGCAGTATTTT,CASSQEHSSTDTQYF
TRBV7-8,.,many,TRBJ2-7,TGTGCCAGCAGCCCGAGCTCCTACGAGCAGTACTTC,CASSPSSYEQYF
TRBV10-2,.,.,TRBJ1-6,TGCGCCAGCAGTGATGGGGGCGCGGGTTCACCCCTCCACTTT,CASSDGGAGSPLHF
TRBV6-1,.,many,TRBJ1-5,TGTGCCAGCAGTGGTTCCAACAGGGCGCCGGGTCAGCCCCAGCATTTT,CASSGSNRAPGQPQHF
TRBV19,.,many,TRBJ2-7,TGTGCCAGTAGTATTGGGCTTCCCTACGAGCAGTACTTC,CASSIGLPYEQYF
TRBV6-5,TRBD1,many,TRBJ1-1,TGTGCCAGCAGTTTCTACTCTGGGAAGGGACAGCTGAACACTGAAGCTTTCTTT,CASSFYSGKGQLNTEAFF
TRBV11-1,TRBD2,.,TRBJ2-5,TGTGCCAGCAGTTCTCGACTAGCGGGAGGGCCGGAAGAGACCCAGTACTTC,CASSSRLAGGPEETQYF
TRBV7-8,.,.,TRBJ2-5,TGTGCCAGCAGCTTAGGCATAAGGAGGGAGACCCAGTACTTC,CASSLGIRRETQYF
TRBV5-5,.,few,TRBJ2-5,TGTGCCAGCAGCGTTTTGGGACGGGAGACCCAGTACTTC,CASSVLGRETQYF
TRBV2,.,many,TRBJ2-7,TGTGCCAGCAGTGAAAGGCCGAGTAAATACGAGCAGTACTTC,CASSERPSKYEQYF
TRBV6-5,.,many,TRBJ1-3,TGTGCCAGCAGTCATCAACAGGGTACTGGAAACACCATATATTTT,CASSHQQGTGNTIYF
TRBV7-9,.,.,TRBJ2-5,TGTGCTAGCAGCCGATTATCCGGGACACAGTACTTC,CASSRLSGTQYF
TRBV10-3,TRBD1,.,TRBJ2-7,TGTGCCATAGCCGGGACAGCCACCTACGAGCAGTACTTC,CAIAGTATYEQYF
TRBV7-2,TRBD1,many,TRBJ1-2,TGTGCCAGCAGCTTAGGGCCAGGACAGGGATCAAACTATGGCTACACCTTC,CASSLGPGQGSNYGYTF
TRBV9,.,.,TRBJ2-7,TGTGCCAGCAGCCTAATAAACGGAGAATGGGGGCAGTACTTC,CASSLINGEWGQYF
TRBV7-9,TRBD2,.,TRBJ2-5,TGTGCCAGCAGCCTTAGCGGGAGTGGAGAGACCCAGTACTTC,CASSLSGSGETQYF
TRBV9,.,many,TRBJ1-1,TGTGCCAGCAGCGTTCATCAGAACACTGAAGCTTTCTTT,CASSVHQNTEAFF
TRBV20-1,.,.,TRBJ2-3,TGCAGTGCTAGAGCCTCCGGGAGTGTAGATACGCAGTATTTT,CSARASGSVDTQYF
TRBV7-2,.,.,TRBJ2-7,TGTGCCAGCCGGGACGCGTCATCCTACGAGCAGTACTTC,CASRDASSYEQYF
TRBV6-1,.,many,TRBJ2-7,TGTGCCAGCAGTGGTTGGGCCGGGGGCTACGAGCAGTACTTC,CASSGWAGGYEQYF
TRBV7-9,.,many,TRBJ2-3,TGTGCCAGCAGCTTAGTTCCCGCCACAGATACGCAGTATTTT,CASSLVPATDTQYF
TRBV18,TRBD1,many,TRBJ1-2,TGTGCCAGCTCACCAGGGACAGCTGGCTACACCTTC,CASSPGTAGYTF
TRBV19,TRBD1,medium-sized,TRBJ1-5,TGTGCCAGTAGTTTTTGGACAGGGGCAAGCAATCAGCCCCAGCATTTT,CASSFWTGASNQPQHF
TRBV7-8,.,.,TRBJ1-5,.,CASSIYLCSVFTGGVGNQPQHF
TRBV24-1,TRBD1,.,TRBJ2-5,TGTGCCACCAGTGACCCCAGGACAGGGGGGGAGACCCAGTACTTC,CATSDPRTGGETQYF
TRBV7-6,.,.,TRBJ1-1,TGTGCCAGCAGCCAGGCAAGTGGGACGAACACTGAAGCTTCCTTT,CASSQASGTNTEASF